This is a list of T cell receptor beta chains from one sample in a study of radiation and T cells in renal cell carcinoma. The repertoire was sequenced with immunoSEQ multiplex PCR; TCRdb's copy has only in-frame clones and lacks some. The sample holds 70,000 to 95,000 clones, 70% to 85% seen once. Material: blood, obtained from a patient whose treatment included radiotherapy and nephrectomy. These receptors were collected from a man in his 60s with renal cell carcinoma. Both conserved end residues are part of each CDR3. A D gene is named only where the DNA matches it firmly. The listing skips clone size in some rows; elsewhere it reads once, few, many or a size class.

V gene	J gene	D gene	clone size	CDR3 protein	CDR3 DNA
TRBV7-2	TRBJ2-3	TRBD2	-	CASRIGTSGSTDTQYF	TGTGCCAGCAGAATCGGGACTAGCGGGAGCACAGATACGCAGTATTTT
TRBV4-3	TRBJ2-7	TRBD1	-	CASSRDRGSYEQYF	TGCGCCAGCAGCCGAGACAGGGGCTCCTACGAGCAGTACTTC
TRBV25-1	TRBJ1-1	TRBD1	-	CASSGDRGENTEAFF	TGTGCCAGCAGTGGGGACAGGGGGGAGAACACTGAAGCTTTCTTT
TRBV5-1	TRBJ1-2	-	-	CASSLGGNGYTF	TGCGCCAGCAGCTTGGGGGGAAATGGCTACACCTTC
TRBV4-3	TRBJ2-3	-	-	CASSQDIRVTDTQYF	TGCGCCAGCAGCCAAGATATAAGGGTAACAGATACGCAGTATTTT
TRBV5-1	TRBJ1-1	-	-	CASSLQGLWTEAFF	TGCGCCAGCAGCTTACAGGGATTATGGACTGAAGCTTTCTTT
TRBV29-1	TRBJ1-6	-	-	CSVGEGGNSPLHF	TGCAGCGTTGGGGAGGGCGGTAATTCACCCCTCCACTTT
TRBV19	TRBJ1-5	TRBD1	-	CASTGGAYSNQPQHF	TGTGCCTCGACAGGGGGCGCGTATAGCAATCAGCCCCAGCATTTT
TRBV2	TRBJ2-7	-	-	CARGTTSNRGEQYF	TGTGCCAGGGGGACGACTTCGAATCGAGGGGAGCAGTACTTC
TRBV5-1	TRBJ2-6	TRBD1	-	CASSPSQGPGANVLTF	TGCGCCAGCAGCCCCTCACAGGGGCCCGGGGCCAACGTCCTGACTTTC
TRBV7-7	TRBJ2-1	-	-	CASSLELYNEQFF	TGTGCCAGCAGCTTGGAGCTTTACAATGAGCAGTTCTTC
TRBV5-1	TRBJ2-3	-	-	CASSVSGLRTDTQYF	TGCGCCAGCAGCGTCTCGGGACTCCGCACAGATACGCAGTATTTT
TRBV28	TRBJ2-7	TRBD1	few	CASSEQGPSYEQYF	TGTGCCAGCAGTGAACAGGGGCCCTCCTACGAGCAGTACTTC
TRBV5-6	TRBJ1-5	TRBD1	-	CASSGTGGQPQHF	TGTGCCAGCAGCGGGACAGGGGGTCAGCCCCAGCATTTT
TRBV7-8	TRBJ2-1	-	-	CASSFLGNEQFF	TGTGCCAGCAGCTTTTTGGGGAATGAGCAGTTCTTC
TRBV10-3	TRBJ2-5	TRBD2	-	CAISEPLGETLAGVQYF	TGTGCCATCAGTGAGCCCCTTGGGGAGACCCTAGCGGGAGTGCAGTACTTC
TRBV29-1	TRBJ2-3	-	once	CSARGGGTDTQYF	TGCAGCGCCCGAGGGGGGGGCACAGATACGCAGTATTTT
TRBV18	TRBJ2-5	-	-	CASSPNAGGEQETQYF	TGTGCCAGCTCACCAAACGCCGGGGGAGAGCAAGAGACCCAGTACTTC
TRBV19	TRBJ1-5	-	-	CASSMSGTDTQHF	TGTGCCAGTAGTATGAGCGGCACAGATACGCAGCATTTT
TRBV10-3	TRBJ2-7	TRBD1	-	CAIRKPGQGYEQYF	TGTGCCATCAGAAAACCGGGACAGGGTTACGAGCAGTACTTC
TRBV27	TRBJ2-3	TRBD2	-	CASSLRSGGSTDTQYF	TGTGCCAGCAGTTTACGAAGCGGGGGTAGCACAGATACGCAGTATTTT
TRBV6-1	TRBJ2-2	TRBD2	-	CATRWLADNTGELFF	TGTGCCACCAGGTGGCTAGCGGACAACACCGGGGAGCTGTTTTTT
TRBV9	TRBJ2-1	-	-	CASSVDEPGVEFHEQFF	TGTGCCAGCAGCGTAGATGAACCGGGTGTGGAATTCCATGAGCAGTTCTTC
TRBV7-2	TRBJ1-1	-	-	CASSPGFTEAFF	TGTGCCAGCAGCCCAGGGTTCACTGAAGCTTTCTTT
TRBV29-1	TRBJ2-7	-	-	CSGTGGGDEQYF	TGCAGCGGGACGGGCGGCGGGGACGAGCAGTACTTC
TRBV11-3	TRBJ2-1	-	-	CASSLGNNEQFF	TGTGCCAGCAGCTTAGGGAACAATGAGCAGTTCTTC
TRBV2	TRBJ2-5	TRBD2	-	CASSEAASGRAVQYF	TGTGCCAGCAGTGAAGCGGCTAGCGGGAGGGCCGTCCAGTACTTC
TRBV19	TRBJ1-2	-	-	CASSTPRASGYGYTF	TGTGCCAGTAGTACCCCCAGGGCCTCAGGGTATGGCTACACCTTC
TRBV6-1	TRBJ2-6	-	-	CASSEGHYSGANVLTF	TGTGCCAGCAGTGAAGGACATTACTCTGGGGCCAACGTCCTGACTTTC
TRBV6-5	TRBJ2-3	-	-	CASSYAETQYF	TGTGCCAGCAGTTATGCAGAGACGCAGTATTTT
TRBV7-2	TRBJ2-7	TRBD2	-	CASSPGLAGGEQYF	TGTGCCAGCAGCCCAGGACTAGCGGGCGGCGAGCAGTACTTC
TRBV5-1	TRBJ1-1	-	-	CASSLAPGALLEAFF	TGCGCCAGCAGCTTGGCCCCAGGGGCCCTTCTTGAAGCTTTCTTT
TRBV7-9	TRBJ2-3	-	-	CASSSLIDTQYF	TGTGCCAGCAGCTCCTTAATCGATACGCAGTATTTT
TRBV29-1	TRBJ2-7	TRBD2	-	CSVKGVAGATHNYEQYF	TGCAGCGTTAAGGGCGTAGCGGGCGCCACTCACAACTACGAGCAGTACTTC
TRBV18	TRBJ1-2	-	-	CASSPSRTAQNYGYTF	TGTGCCAGCTCACCGTCGAGGACAGCCCAAAACTATGGCTACACCTTC
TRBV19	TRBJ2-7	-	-	CASSTGGSRGKYF	TGTGCCAGTAGTACGGGCGGATCTAGAGGGAAGTACTTC
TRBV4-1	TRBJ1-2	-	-	CASSPHGYGYTF	TGCGCCAGCAGCCCCCATGGGTATGGCTACACCTTC
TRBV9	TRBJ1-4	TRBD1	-	CASSVTLGQAELFF	TGTGCCAGCAGCGTAACCCTAGGACAGGCGGAACTGTTTTTT
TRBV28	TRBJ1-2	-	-	CASRDGAVFGGYTF	TGTGCCAGCAGGGATGGGGCGGTCTTTGGGGGCTACACCTTC
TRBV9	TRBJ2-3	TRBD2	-	CASSAISGGTDTQYF	TGTGCCAGCAGCGCCATTAGCGGGGGCACAGATACGCAGTATTTT
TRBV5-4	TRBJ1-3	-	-	CASSLGQQNTIYF	TGTGCCAGCAGCTTGGGACAGCAAAACACCATATATTTT
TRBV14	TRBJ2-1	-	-	CASSRGATYNEQFF	TGTGCCAGCAGCCGGGGCGCGACCTACAATGAGCAGTTCTTC
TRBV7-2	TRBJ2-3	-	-	CASSFFPTATDTQYF	TGTGCCAGCAGCTTCTTTCCGACGGCCACAGATACGCAGTATTTT
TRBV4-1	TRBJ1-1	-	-	CASSQAPDRTLLNTEAFF	TGCGCCAGCAGCCAAGCCCCCGACAGGACCCTCTTGAACACTGAAGCTTTCTTT
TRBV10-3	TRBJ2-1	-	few	CAIGSGVLIYNEQFF	TGTGCCATCGGGTCCGGGGTTCTAATCTACAATGAGCAGTTCTTC
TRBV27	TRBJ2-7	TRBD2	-	CASSLRLAGGSSSYEQYF	TGTGCCAGCAGTTTAAGACTAGCGGGAGGATCCTCCTCCTACGAGCAGTACTTC
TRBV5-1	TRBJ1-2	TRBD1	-	CASSPTGQANYGYTF	TGCGCCAGCAGCCCTACTGGACAGGCTAACTATGGCTACACCTTC
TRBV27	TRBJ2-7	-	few	CASTDSVHEQYF	TGTGCCAGCACAGACAGCGTCCACGAGCAGTACTTC
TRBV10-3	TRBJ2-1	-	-	CAISESGPYNEQFF	TGTGCCATCAGTGAGTCAGGACCCTACAATGAGCAGTTCTTC
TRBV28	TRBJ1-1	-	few	CASSFAGGGTEAFF	TGTGCCAGCAGTTTTGCGGGAGGGGGCACTGAAGCTTTCTTT